What follows describes a single T cell receptor (beta chain). The repertoire was sequenced with immunoSEQ multiplex PCR; TCRdb's copy has only in-frame clones and lacks some. The sample contains about 250,000 clones, about 82% of which appear only once. The entry originates in a study of blood T cell repertoires in COVID-19. The CDR3 loop spans 15 amino acids. Trimming cost V 4 bases and J 4 bases, with 16 bases left between them. Per the germline V gene, CDR1 is MDHEN and CDR2 is SYDVKM. V is TRBV28 and J is TRBJ1-2; no clear D. The specimen was peripheral blood. The TCR sequence derives from a woman aged 55-75 years with active or convalescent COVID-19. In nucleotides, the CDR3 is TGTGCCAGCAGTTCAGTACCCCTAGAGTCCTATGGCTACACCTTC. Its translation is CASSSVPLESYGYTF.